This T cell receptor (beta chain) is drawn from a study of blood T cell repertoires in COVID-19. The V and J ends lost 2 bases and 5 bases respectively, with 7 bases between them. The germline gives CDR1 SGHNT, CDR2 YYREEE (reference sequence). The CDR3 runs 13 residues. Profiled with immunoSEQ multiplex PCR; TCRdb holds only in-frame clones, not every one. The sample carries about 220,000 clones, over 75% recorded once. The J gene is TRBJ1-4, the V gene TRBV5-4, with D maybe TRBD1 (6 bases). The TCR originated in a woman under 30 in a cohort exposed to, infected with or recovered from COVID-19 (not recorded which). Sequences were obtained from PBMCs or T cells enriched from blood (not recorded which). The CDR3 sequence is CASSFQGNEKLFF. The CDR3 bases are TGTGCCAGCAGCTTCCAGGGGAATGAAAAACTGTTTTTT.